This T cell receptor beta chain was identified in a study of blood T cell repertoires in COVID-19 (dated by TCRdb to about 2020). Study-wide context: Samples covering the acute and convalescent phases of COVID-19 were provided by collaborators in the United States, Italy and Spain. The prospective study material was composed of cDNA or gDNA derived from T cells, B-cell-depleted T cells, or PBMCs. The dataset comprised deeply sampled blood TCRbeta repertoires from subjects exposed to, actively infected with, or recovered from COVID-19. The repertoires were released in a freely available public database intended as a resource for research on the immune response to SARS-CoV-2. The samples were drawn from the first 160 participants of the ongoing ImmuneRACE study and from 1,254 subjects provided by 6 global collaborators. The sample metadata nearly always contained a de-identified subject ID, COVID-19 status, age in years and sex. Where available, HLA class I and class II types were taken from metadata supplied by the sample provider and were not determined by assay-based typing.

The paper as a whole reports these results and caveats: Clinical and demographic metadata were provided uncurated, with the amount varying by source and participant.

Each collaborating institution followed its own protocols to collect whole blood in K2EDTA tubes. For TCRbeta analysis, collaborator samples were shipped as frozen whole blood, as isolated PBMCs, or as DNA extracted from either sample type. Between the V and J ends, shortened by 5 bases and 7 bases respectively, the junction contains 17 bases. Sequences LNHDA (CDR1) and SQIVND (CDR2) are obtained from the germline V gene (reference sequence). The CDR3 holds 14 amino acids from the cysteine to the phenylalanine. CDR3 DNA only is kept here, 42 bases in frame from base 1. The immunoSEQ Assay, a bias-controlled multiplex PCR, was used to amplify TCRbeta CDR3 regions from genomic DNA. In the source study's methods: Nucleated cell counts per sample were estimated from amplification of reference gene primers within the assay. Sequence reads were collapsed and filtered to measure the absolute abundance of every unique TCRbeta CDR3 rearrangement. For each sample, productive Simpson clonality was calculated as the square root of Simpson's diversity index over productive rearrangements. This immuneACCESS table, as held by TCRdb, lists in-frame sequences with V and J called but not all clones. Of the missing ones, under half trace to an unresolved V gene in checked studies; the others have no known cause. V and J calls and clone size are as listed in that table; D and trimming were resolved from the DNA. For this sample the table gives 150,000 to 200,000 clones, of which 60% to 80% were detected only once. The leading ten clones occupy roughly 17% of the sample.

Comment on this clone: What antigen it recognizes has not been identified. Per-nucleotide qualities are absent, and no much larger clonotype sits a single base away.

The chain employs TRBV19 and TRBJ1-2, with an unclear D gene assignment. The clonotype originates from a man aged 55 to 70 with active or convalescent COVID-19. The sequencing sample was made of peripheral blood. The DNA sequence is as follows: TGTGCCAGTAGTGAAGCGTCCGCCTACGGTGGCTACACCTTC. It specifies CASSEASAYGGYTF.